These T cell receptor beta chains were read from a single sample in a study of cytomegalovirus exposure and HLA in healthy donors. The assay was immunoSEQ multiplex PCR, and TCRdb's table has in-frame clones only and misses some. The table records more than 100,000 clones, more than 75% of them present only once. Sequenced sample: PBMCs. These TCRs come from a woman between 18 and 29 years old in good health and CMV-seropositive. CDR3s include the opening cysteine and the closing phenylalanine or tryptophan. Fields, in order: J gene, V gene, clone size, D gene, CDR3 DNA, CDR3 protein. D genes are given only for firm matches. Some rows have no size entry. The others give once, few or many, or a class for an expanded clone.

TRBJ2-7 | TRBV15 | - | TRBD1 | TGTGCCACCAGCAGAGCCCGGGACAGTGTTTACGAGCAGTACTTC | CATSRARDSVYEQYF
TRBJ2-7 | TRBV6-5 | few | TRBD1 | TGTGCCAGCAGTAAGACAGGGTCGCTTGTCGAGCAGTACTTC | CASSKTGSLVEQYF
TRBJ2-1 | TRBV13 | - | TRBD2 | TGTGCCAGCAGCGTTAGCGGGAGCGGTTACAATGAGCAGTTCTTC | CASSVSGSGYNEQFF
TRBJ2-2 | TRBV9 | - | TRBD2 | TGTGCCAGCAGCGTAGAGGCGGGGGGGCCCGACACCGGGGAGCTGTTTTTT | CASSVEAGGPDTGELFF
TRBJ2-1 | TRBV9 | - | TRBD1 | TGTGCCAGCAGCGCCCAGGGGGTGAGCTCCTACAATGAGCAGTTCTTC | CASSAQGVSSYNEQFF
TRBJ2-5 | TRBV9 | - | - | TGTGCCAGCAGCGTAGAGGGGGGGACAGGCGGAGAGACCCAGTACTTC | CASSVEGGTGGETQYF
TRBJ2-1 | TRBV6-5 | few | - | TGTGCCAGCAGGCCTGCGGGAACCTCCTACAATGAGCAGTTCTTC | CASRPAGTSYNEQFF
TRBJ1-5 | TRBV2 | - | TRBD1 | TGTGCCAGCAGTCCTCGACAGGGTGGTCAGCCCCAGCATTTT | CASSPRQGGQPQHF
TRBJ1-1 | TRBV6-5 | - | TRBD1 | TGTGCCAGCAGTCGGGACAGGGGGCCGAACACTGAAGCTTTCTTT | CASSRDRGPNTEAFF
TRBJ2-7 | TRBV5-6 | - | TRBD1 | TGTGCCAGCAGCTTGAGACAGGGTGGCTCCTACGAGCAGTACTTC | CASSLRQGGSYEQYF
TRBJ2-1 | TRBV13 | few | - | TGTGCCAGCAGCCACGATCAGGCTAAGCATGAGCAGTTCTTC | CASSHDQAKHEQFF
TRBJ1-2 | TRBV7-9 | - | - | TGTGCCAGCAGCCTCCGACAGATATATGGCTACACCTTC | CASSLRQIYGYTF
TRBJ1-4 | TRBV19 | - | TRBD1 | TGTGCCAGTAGTATAGTGGGGGACAGAACTACTAATGAAAAACTGTTTTTT | CASSIVGDRTTNEKLFF
TRBJ1-5 | TRBV18 | - | - | TGTGCCAGCTCACCGGGGGGGGCCAGCAATCAGCCCCAGCATTTT | CASSPGGASNQPQHF
TRBJ1-3 | TRBV10-3 | - | - | TGTGCCATCAGTCAGACGACAGCTGGAAACACCATATATTTT | CAISQTTAGNTIYF
TRBJ2-1 | TRBV7-3 | - | - | TGTGCCAGCAGCTTAGGCAGGGCCTCCTACAATGAGCAGTTCTTC | CASSLGRASYNEQFF
TRBJ1-3 | TRBV9 | - | - | TGTGCCAGCAGCGTTCAGGGGAGAAACACCATATATTTT | CASSVQGRNTIYF
TRBJ2-7 | TRBV29-1 | - | TRBD2 | TGCAGCGGCGGACTAGCGGGAGGACCCTACGAGCAGTACTTC | CSGGLAGGPYEQYF
TRBJ1-1 | TRBV6-5 | - | - | TGTGCCAGCAGACTCACTGGGAGCACTGAAGCTTTCTTT | CASRLTGSTEAFF
TRBJ1-5 | TRBV19 | - | TRBD1 | TGTGCCAGTATGGGACAGGGCAATCAGCCCCAGCATTTT | CASMGQGNQPQHF
TRBJ1-4 | TRBV28 | few | - | TGTGCCAGCAGTTTTTTGAGACAGGATATGTTTTTT | CASSFLRQDMFF
TRBJ2-3 | TRBV28 | - | - | TGTGCCAGCAGTTTTTGGAGGGGTTTGGTCACAGATACGCAGTATTTT | CASSFWRGLVTDTQYF
TRBJ2-1 | TRBV5-1 | - | - | TGCGCCAGCAGCTTGGGAGCCAACAATGAGCAGTTCTTC | CASSLGANNEQFF
TRBJ2-1 | TRBV6-1 | - | TRBD2 | TGTGCCAGCAGCCCTAGCGGGAGAATCAATGAGCAGTTCTTC | CASSPSGRINEQFF
TRBJ2-7 | TRBV7-3 | - | TRBD1 | TGTGCCAGCAGCCCCCAGACAGGGGCCACCTACGAGCAGTACTTC | CASSPQTGATYEQYF
TRBJ2-3 | TRBV19 | - | - | TGTGCCAGTAGTATAGACAGGGAAGGTTCAGATACGCAGTATTTT | CASSIDREGSDTQYF
TRBJ2-7 | TRBV9 | - | - | TGTGCCAGCAGCGTAGCGGGGTACTCCTACGAGCAGTACTTC | CASSVAGYSYEQYF
TRBJ1-4 | TRBV23-1 | few | - | TGCGCCAGCAGTCAATCATCAAGGTCGCCCTCTGAGGCAACTAATGAAAAACTGTTTTTT | CASSQSSRSPSEATNEKLFF
TRBJ1-4 | TRBV27 | - | - | TGTGCCAGCAGTACATCTCCGACAAGGGGAAATGAAAAACTGTTTTTT | CASSTSPTRGNEKLFF
TRBJ1-2 | TRBV7-2 | few | - | TGTGCCAGCAGCCGAACGGTAAATTATGGCTACACCTTC | CASSRTVNYGYTF
TRBJ2-1 | TRBV28 | - | TRBD1 | TGTGCCAGCAGCACCGGGACAGGGACTCGAAGTGCGGACAATGAGCAGTTCTTC | CASSTGTGTRSADNEQFF